The 30 T cell receptor beta chains presented below share a single source sample, sequenced in a study of blood T cell repertoires in COVID-19. Measured with immunoSEQ multiplex PCR; TCRdb has only the in-frame clones, and not every one. This table holds under 70,000 clones, around 89% found once. The material sequenced was PBMCs or T cells enriched from blood (not recorded which). These receptors all stem from a woman aged 35 to 49 who had recovered from COVID-19.

The rearrangement uses TRBV5-1 and TRBJ2-3; 10 nucleotides agree with TRBD2. Trimming removed 1 base from V and 2 bases from J; junction bases left unmatched: 10. The CDR3 contains 18 residues. Looked up from germline, CDR1 is SGHRS and CDR2 is YFSETQ. In DNA, the CDR3 is TGCGCCAGCAGCTTGCGGCCAGCGGGGGGGCCGCACACAGATACGCAGTATTTT. It is translated as CASSLRPAGGPHTDTQYF.

V is TRBV3-1 (or the pseudogene TRBV3-2) and J is TRBJ1-1; 8 bases fit TRBD1. There are 16 residues in the CDR3. Germline CDR1 reads LGHDT; CDR2 reads YNNKEL (reference sequence). J lost 0 bases, V lost 4 bases, and 7 bases had no gene match. CDR3 coding DNA: TGTGCCAGCAGCCCCCGGACAGGGAGAATGAACACTGAAGCTTTCTTT. Translation: CASSPRTGRMNTEAFF.

This chain connects TRBV19 to TRBJ1-4; tentatively, D is TRBD1 (6 bases). Per germline, CDR1 LNHDA and CDR2 SQIVND (reference sequence). The CDR3 is 15 amino acids. V was clipped by 4 bases and J by 2 bases, with 11 bases between them. The CDR3 loop is CASSTGGLTNEKLFF. DNA of the CDR3: TGTGCCAGTAGTACCGGGGGGCTGACTAATGAAAAACTGTTTTTT. Looking up the rest from reference TRBV19 and TRBJ1-4 gives the full variable domain: DGGITQSPKYLFRKEGQNVTLSCEQNLNHDAMYWYRQDPGQGLRLIYYSQIVNDFQKGDIAEGYSVSREKKESFPLTVTSAQKNPTAFYLCASSTGGLTNEKLFFGSGTQLSVL.

The chain links TRBV5-4 to TRBJ2-3, with a tentative D call TRBD2 (5 bases). Germline V CDR1 and CDR2: SGHNT, YYREEE (reference sequence). The CDR3 is 14 residues long. Trimming took 1 base from V and 0 from J, leaving 6 bases between them. CDR3 in DNA: TGTGCCAGCAGCTTGTCGGGGAGCACAGATACGCAGTATTTT. Its protein is CASSLSGSTDTQYF.

The chain recombines TRBV5-8 with TRBJ2-1; 7 nucleotides align to TRBD1. CDR1 is SGHTS and CDR2 is YDEGEE in the germline V gene. CDR3 length equals 16 residues. With V trimmed by 0 bases and J by 1 base, 4 bases remained unmatched. The CDR3 sequence is CASSLEGGASYNEQFF. The CDR3 bases are TGTGCCAGCAGCTTGGAAGGGGGCGCATCCTACAATGAGCAGTTCTTC.

The V gene is TRBV2, the J gene TRBJ2-7; D not resolved. The CDR3 is made up of 12 amino acids. V was shortened by 8 bases and J by 2 bases, with 10 bases between the two germline ends. Germline lookup yields CDR1 SNHLY and CDR2 FYNNEI. Here the CDR3 reads CASQTTTYEQYF. Here the CDR3 DNA reads TGTGCCAGCCAGACAACCACCTACGAGCAGTACTTC.

The chain couples TRBV27 to TRBJ1-3; TRBD1 agrees at 8 bases. This CDR3 has 16 residues. Germline V gene lookup returns CDR1 MNHEY and CDR2 SMNVEV (reference sequence). Trimming removed 2 bases from V and 0 bases from J; junction bases left unmatched: 3. The DNA of the CDR3 is TGTGCCAGCAGTTTAACAGGGGGATTCTCTGGAAACACCATATATTTT. This translates into CASSLTGGFSGNTIYF.

The chain recombines TRBV5-1 with TRBJ1-1; tentatively, D is TRBD1 (6 bases). The CDR3 consists of 11 residues. Deletions cut 1 base from V and 8 bases from J, with 6 bases between. CDR1 is SGHRS and CDR2 is YFSETQ in the germline V gene. The CDR3 sequence is CASSLQGEAFF. Written as DNA, the CDR3 is TGCGCCAGCAGCTTGCAGGGGGAAGCTTTCTTT.

The chain uses TRBV19 and TRBJ1-3, with D possibly TRBD1 on 5 matching bases. CDR3 length: 15 residues. V dropped 4 bases and J dropped 4 bases, with 14 bases sitting between them. CDR1 is LNHDA and CDR2 is SQIVND in the germline V gene (reference sequence). The CDR3: CASSTVGGTGNTIYF. The CDR3 coding sequence is TGTGCCAGTAGTACCGTCGGAGGGACGGGAAACACCATATATTTT.

V gene TRBV5-1 combines with J gene TRBJ1-5, with a weak D call TRBD1 (5 bases). The CDR3 runs 15 residues. Trimming cost V 4 bases and J 2 bases, with 13 bases left between them. Germline V gene lookup returns CDR1 SGHRS and CDR2 YFSETQ. The CDR3 here is CASSEQGGRNQPQHF. DNA of the CDR3: TGCGCCAGCAGCGAGCAGGGTGGACGCAATCAGCCCCAGCATTTT.

This clone was recorded once. The V call is TRBV27, the J call TRBJ2-2; 8 bases align to TRBD1. V trimming: 6 bases; J trimming: 4 bases; junction bases outside the gene matches: 7. Germline V lookup: CDR1 MNHEY, CDR2 SMNVEV (reference sequence). This CDR3 contains 15 residues. CDR3 coding DNA: TGTGCCAGCAGGTGGACAGGGCTGGCCACCGGGGAGCTGTTTTTT. It encodes CASRWTGLATGELFF.

The rearrangement uses TRBV23-1 and TRBJ1-5; D unresolved. TRBV23-1 belongs to the ORF category, with a function that is uncertain. Trimming shortened V by 6 bases and J by 6 bases, and 21 bases separated the two germline ends. This CDR3 is 16 amino acids long. The CDR3 loop reads CASRLHLSRVIQPQHF. The DNA of the CDR3 is TGCGCCAGCAGGCTCCACCTATCGAGGGTCATTCAGCCCCAGCATTTT.

The J gene is TRBJ2-7, the V gene TRBV5-1, with 7 bases fitting TRBD1. Germline V gene sequence: CDR1 SGHRS, CDR2 YFSETQ. CDR3 length: 15 amino acids. V gave up 0 bases and J gave up 1 base; unmatched junction bases: 4. The CDR3: CASSLEGAQSYEQYF. The DNA of the CDR3 is TGCGCCAGCAGCTTGGAGGGGGCGCAATCCTACGAGCAGTACTTC. Using reference TRBV5-1 and TRBJ2-7 for the parts outside the CDR3, the full variable domain is KAGVTQTPRYLIKTRGQQVTLSCSPISGHRSVSWYQQTPGQGLQFLFEYFSETQRNKGNFPGRFSGRQFSNSRSEMNVSTLELGDSALYLCASSLEGAQSYEQYFGPGTRLTVT.

The chain joins TRBV5-1 to TRBJ2-3; 9 bases align to TRBD2. V gave up 0 bases and J gave up 4 bases; unmatched junction bases: 6. CDR3 size: 16 residues. The V gene's germline CDR1 is SGHRS and CDR2 YFSETQ. The CDR3 coding sequence is TGCGCCAGCAGCTTGGAGGGACTAGCCGTGTCAGATACGCAGTATTTT. Translation gives CASSLEGLAVSDTQYF.

This clone was recorded a few times. This rearrangement joins TRBV5-8 to TRBJ1-5; weak D call: TRBD1 (6 bases). The CDR3 runs to 16 residues. V lost 4 bases, J lost 6 bases, and 20 bases lay in between. Germline V gene lookup returns CDR1 SGHTS and CDR2 YDEGEE. The CDR3 spells CASSQIGVTGLQPQHF. The DNA for the CDR3 is TGTGCCAGCAGCCAAATCGGCGTCACAGGGCTTCAGCCCCAGCATTTT.

V is TRBV27 and J is TRBJ2-1; D remains unclear. V was shortened by 5 bases and J by 6 bases, with 17 bases between the two germline ends. This CDR3 has 15 residues. Germline assignment: CDR1 MNHEY and CDR2 SMNVEV (reference sequence). In DNA, the CDR3 is TGTGCCAGCAGTGAAATGCGGAGTGACTTCAATGAGCAGTTCTTC. This encodes CASSEMRSDFNEQFF.

The chain employs TRBV9 and TRBJ2-5; possible D gene TRBD2, 6 bases. CDR1 is SGDLS and CDR2 is YYNGEE in the germline V gene. V lost 4 bases and J lost 1, with 14 bases in between. This CDR3 region has 15 residues. The CDR3 is CASSSRGDSQETQYF. Here the CDR3 DNA reads TGTGCCAGCAGCTCTCGCGGGGATTCCCAAGAGACCCAGTACTTC.

V is TRBV27 and J is TRBJ1-2; 8 bases agree with TRBD1. The germline V gene encodes CDR1 MNHEY and CDR2 SMNVEV (reference sequence). The CDR3 spans 13 residues. V gave up 3 bases and J gave up 5 bases; unmatched junction bases: 2. The CDR3 region is CASSLTGEYGYTF. CDR3 coding DNA: TGTGCCAGCAGTTTGACAGGGGAGTATGGCTACACCTTC.

The rearrangement uses TRBV11-3 and TRBJ2-7; TRBD2 agrees at 8 bases. Germline values: CDR1 SGHNT, CDR2 YENEEA. The CDR3 runs 14 residues. V lost 4 bases to trimming and J lost 4 bases; unmatched junction nucleotides: 6. This chain's CDR3 is CASSYGTRMYEQYF. The CDR3 DNA reads TGTGCCAGCAGCTACGGGACTAGAATGTACGAGCAGTACTTC.

The chain couples TRBV7-6 to TRBJ1-1; no reliable D call. This CDR3 has 15 amino acids. CDR1 and CDR2 (germline): SGHVS, FNYEAQ. V dropped 1 base and J dropped 6 bases, with 15 bases sitting between them. The CDR3 loop reads CASSLVPGKRAEAFF. Here the CDR3 DNA reads TGTGCCAGCAGCTTAGTCCCGGGGAAGCGGGCTGAAGCTTTCTTT. Using reference TRBV7-6 and TRBJ1-1 for the parts outside the CDR3, the full variable domain is GAGVSQSPRYKVTKRGQDVALRCDPISGHVSLYWYRQALGQGPEFLTYFNYEAQQDKSGLPNDRFSAERPEGSISTLTIQRTEQRDSAMYRCASSLVPGKRAEAFFGQGTRLTVV.

The rearrangement links TRBV27 to TRBJ1-1, with D possibly matching TRBD1 (6 bases). Germline CDR1 reads MNHEY; CDR2 reads SMNVEV (reference sequence). The CDR3 extends over 14 amino acids. V lost 3 bases, J lost 5 bases, and 13 bases lay in between. The DNA for the CDR3 is TGTGCCAGCAGTTTCAAGGGGGGGTGGACTGAAGCTTTCTTT. It yields the protein CASSFKGGWTEAFF.

V usage is TRBV15 and J usage is TRBJ1-5, with 8 nucleotides matching TRBD1. Unmatched junction bases numbered 5, after V lost 3 bases and J lost 1 base. From germline, CDR1 is LNHNV and CDR2 YYDKDF (reference sequence). The CDR3 spans 16 residues. CDR3 sequence: CATSRTGETSNQPQHF. Here the CDR3 DNA reads TGTGCCACCAGCAGGACAGGGGAGACGAGCAATCAGCCCCAGCATTTT.

This clone was detected a few times. The V gene is TRBV21-1, the J gene TRBJ1-4; the table's D call TRBD1 went unverified against the DNA. TRBV21-1 is termed a pseudogene. The CDR3 spans 14 residues. CDR3 loop: CASSMDREGEKLFF. Here the CDR3 DNA reads TGTGCCAGCAGCATGGACAGGGAAGGTGAAAAACTGTTTTTT.

The chain couples TRBV5-1 to TRBJ1-2; the match to TRBD1 covers 9 bases. Trimming at V came to 0 bases and at J to 8 bases, leaving 5 bases not matched to a gene. Per the germline V gene, CDR1 is SGHRS and CDR2 is YFSETQ. CDR3 length: 14 amino acids. CDR3 nucleotides: TGCGCCAGCAGCTTGGCACAGGGGGCGGGAGGCTACACCTTC. It encodes CASSLAQGAGGYTF.

This sequence joins TRBV7-8 and TRBJ2-5; 10 nucleotides align to TRBD1. CDR1 is SGHVS, CDR2 FQNEAQ, per germline. This CDR3 is 15 amino acids long. V was clipped by 1 base and J by 5 bases; unmatched bases: 4. DNA of the CDR3: TGTGCCAGCAGCTTAGGACAGGGGGCTCATGAGACCCAGTACTTC. Protein sequence: CASSLGQGAHETQYF.

This clone appeared once. The V and J genes are TRBV5-6 and TRBJ2-7; unclear D gene. The CDR3 consists of 16 residues. The germline V gene encodes CDR1 SGHDT and CDR2 YYEEEE. Trimming stripped 2 bases from V and 6 bases from J, with 21 bases between. CDR3 sequence: CASSFSRRRRGGEQYF. DNA for the CDR3: TGTGCCAGCAGCTTTAGTCGGCGTCGGCGCGGTGGCGAGCAGTACTTC.

The genes are TRBV20-1 and TRBJ1-1; a possible D gene is TRBD1 (5 bases). The CDR3 loop spans 11 amino acids. Between the trimmed V and J ends, which lost 1 base and 8 bases, there was a span of 8 bases. Germline CDR1 reads DFQATT; CDR2 reads SNEGSKA (reference sequence). The CDR3 is CSARGGSEAFF. The CDR3 DNA reads as TGCAGTGCTAGAGGGGGCTCCGAAGCTTTCTTT.

The gene calls are TRBV7-6 and TRBJ2-2; D possibly corresponds to TRBD1 (5 bases). Germline CDR1 and CDR2: SGHVS and FNYEAQ. The CDR3 has 16 amino acids. V shed 1 base and J shed 1 base, with 10 bases lying between them. The CDR3 is CASSLGRRENTGELFF. In DNA form, the CDR3 reads TGTGCCAGCAGCTTAGGGCGCAGGGAGAACACCGGGGAGCTGTTTTTT.

The chain carries TRBV4-1 and TRBJ1-4; 7 bases align to TRBD1. With 4 bases clipped from V and 1 base from J, the junction kept 6 bases outside the gene matches. CDR3 length: 16 amino acids. Per germline, CDR1 MGHRA and CDR2 YSYEKL. The CDR3 spells CASSLRDSRTNEKLFF. The DNA for the CDR3 is TGCGCCAGCAGCCTTCGGGACAGTAGAACTAATGAAAAACTGTTTTTT.

The chain recombines TRBV7-7 with TRBJ1-6; 9 bases map to TRBD1. The CDR3 is 18 amino acids. Losses at the gene ends were 1 base for V and 10 bases for J; bases not matched to a gene: 14. Germline assignment: CDR1 SSHAT and CDR2 FNYEAQ (reference sequence). DNA for the CDR3: TGTGCCAGCAGCTTAGTCAATGCGGGGGACAGGGTAGGCTCACCCCTCCACTTT. It yields the protein CASSLVNAGDRVGSPLHF. Together with reference TRBV7-7 and TRBJ1-6, the CDR3 gives the full variable domain: GAGVSQSPRYKVTKRGQDVTLRCDPISSHATLYWYQQALGQGPEFLTYFNYEAQPDKSGLPSDRFSAERPEGSISTLTIQRTEQRDSAMYRCASSLVNAGDRVGSPLHFGNGTRLTVT.